Listed below are T cell receptor beta chains from one sample, sequenced in a study of naive and memory T cell subsets. TCRdb analysed the 5' RACE reads with MiXCR anew, one entry per CDR3 protein. This sample has fewer than 40,000 distinct CDR3 sequences, with 16% found just once. These receptors were taken from a female donor in good health. Each CDR3 is given with its conserved first and last residue. Each record gives: D gene, J gene, clone size, V gene, CDR3 DNA, CDR3 protein. D genes are given only for firm matches. For some rows the clone size is stated as once, few or many, or as a class when expanded; others skip it.

>TRBD1|TRBJ2-3|.|TRBV5-1
TGCGCCAGCAGCTTATGGACAGGGATGGGCACAGATACGCAGTATTTT
CASSLWTGMGTDTQYF
>.|TRBJ1-6|.|TRBV20-1
TGCAGTGCTAGAGGGACCGGGAGTTCACCCCTCCACTTT
CSARGTGSSPLHF
>.|TRBJ2-7|many|TRBV11-2
TGTGCCAGCAGCTTAGTTTCACCAGGCGAGCAGTACTTC
CASSLVSPGEQYF
>.|TRBJ1-3|few|TRBV7-2
TGTGCCAGCAGCTTAGATCACACCTACCGCTCTGGAAACACCATATATTTT
CASSLDHTYRSGNTIYF
>TRBD1|TRBJ2-7|.|TRBV28
TGTGCCAGCAGTCCTGCCGGGACAGGAGGCTACGAGCAGTACTTC
CASSPAGTGGYEQYF
>.|TRBJ2-7|medium-sized|TRBV20-1
TGCAGTGCTAGATCCGGGAAGGGCACTACCGAGCAGTACTTC
CSARSGKGTTEQYF
>TRBD1|TRBJ2-5|many|TRBV25-1
TGTGCCAGCAGTGAACAGGGACAGGGACCCCAAGAGACCCAGTACTTC
CASSEQGQGPQETQYF
>.|TRBJ2-7|.|TRBV25-1
TGTGCCAGCAGTGGGGGAAGTATCGGGGAGCAGTACTTC
CASSGGSIGEQYF
>.|TRBJ2-3|many|TRBV20-1
TGCAGTGCTGGTAACAGGGAGTCTGGCACAGATACGCAGTATTTT
CSAGNRESGTDTQYF
>.|TRBJ2-5|medium-sized|TRBV20-1
TGCAGTGCTAGACCAGGACAAGAGACCCAGTACTTC
CSARPGQETQYF
>.|TRBJ2-1|few|TRBV7-2
TGTGCCAGCAGTGTGTTACGGGGCATCGATGAGCAGTTCTTC
CASSVLRGIDEQFF
>.|TRBJ1-2|.|TRBV7-8
TGTGCCAGCAGCTTATATTTGGTCCCCGAAGGCTACACCTTC
CASSLYLVPEGYTF
>TRBD1|TRBJ1-3|many|TRBV6-6
TGTGCCAGCAGCCGTCGGACAGGGGTCTCTGGAAACACCATATATTTT
CASSRRTGVSGNTIYF
>.|TRBJ2-1|many|TRBV6-6
TGTGCCAGTCGCACTAGCAACCATGAGCAGTTCTTC
CASRTSNHEQFF
>.|TRBJ2-3|many|TRBV29-1
TGCAGCGTTGAAGCGCCCCAGTCTAGCACAGATACGCAGTATTTT
CSVEAPQSSTDTQYF
>TRBD2|TRBJ2-1|many|TRBV7-3
TGTGCCAGCAGCTTAACGGCCGGGACTAGCGGGGGGGCCTATTACAATGAGCAGTTCTTC
CASSLTAGTSGGAYYNEQFF
>.|TRBJ2-5|.|TRBV29-1
TGCAGTCCTACGATCGAACGCTTGGGTATGAAGACCCAGTACTTC
CSPTIERLGMKTQYF
>TRBD1|TRBJ2-3|few|TRBV7-2
TGTGCCAGCAGCTGGACCGGGACAGGCACAGATACGCAGTATTTT
CASSWTGTGTDTQYF
>.|TRBJ1-1|once|TRBV5-1
TGCGCCAGCAGCTTGAGGGGCATGACAACGACAGCGAACACTGAAGCTTTCTTT
CASSLRGMTTTANTEAFF
>TRBD2|TRBJ2-1|many|TRBV5-1
TGCGCCAGCAGCAATAGCGGGGGGGCCTACAATGAGCAGTTCTTC
CASSNSGGAYNEQFF
>.|TRBJ2-1|many|TRBV7-9
TGTGCCAGCAGCTTAGGTAACCCCGCACAGTTCTTC
CASSLGNPAQFF